Listed below are T cell receptor beta chains from one sample, sequenced in a study of T cells in Graves' hyperthyroidism and ophthalmopathy. Via MiXCR, TCRdb re-called the multiplex PCR reads, giving one row per CDR3 protein. The data hold hundreds of thousands of distinct CDR3 sequences, with around 20% observed a single time. Material: blood. These receptors all come from a man younger than 45 with Graves' ophthalmopathy. CDR3s include the opening cysteine and the closing phenylalanine or tryptophan. D genes are given only for firm matches. Not all rows give a size; the values are once, few, many and, for expanded clones, a class.

TRBV28	TRBJ1-2	many	TRBD1	CASSFSPTGVGSYGYTF	TGTGCCAGCAGTTTCTCTCCAACAGGGGTAGGAAGCTATGGCTACACCTTC
TRBV6-1	TRBJ1-1	many	TRBD1	CASRDRRNTEAFF	TGTGCCAGCAGGGACAGGAGGAACACTGAAGCTTTCTTT
TRBV11-2	TRBJ2-3	few	-	CASSLSWQVSTDTQYF	TGTGCCAGCAGCTTAAGTTGGCAGGTTAGCACAGATACGCAGTATTTT
TRBV9	TRBJ2-1	-	TRBD2	CASSFTAGGPRAEQFF	TGTGCCAGCAGCTTTACAGCGGGAGGGCCCCGAGCTGAGCAGTTCTTC
TRBV20-1	TRBJ1-1	few	-	CSATETSDEAFF	TGCAGTGCAACTGAAACTTCGGACGAAGCTTTCTTT
TRBV7-9	TRBJ2-5	few	TRBD2	CASSSEGGTSASQETQYF	TGTGCCAGCAGCTCTGAGGGCGGGACTAGCGCATCCCAAGAGACCCAGTACTTC
TRBV28	TRBJ1-5	few	-	CASTPAPGFNQPQHF	TGTGCCAGCACCCCAGCCCCAGGTTTCAATCAGCCCCAGCATTTT
TRBV3-1	TRBJ2-4	many	TRBD2	CASSQRAGGIQYF	TGTGCCAGCAGCCAAAGAGCGGGAGGCATTCAGTACTTC
TRBV4-1	TRBJ2-7	few	TRBD1	CASSQDRQGVYEQYF	TGCGCCAGCAGCCAAGATAGACAGGGGGTTTACGAGCAGTACTTC
TRBV29-1	TRBJ2-7	few	TRBD2	CSVRSGLANSYEQYF	TGCAGCGTTCGCTCGGGACTAGCAAACTCCTACGAGCAGTACTTC
TRBV20-1	TRBJ2-2	many	TRBD1	CSARPRGRELFF	TGCAGTGCTAGGCCCAGGGGGAGGGAGCTGTTTTTT
TRBV18	TRBJ2-3	many	-	CASSPATRASDTQYF	TGTGCCAGCTCACCTGCGACTAGAGCCTCAGATACGCAGTATTTT
TRBV28	TRBJ2-7	many	-	CASSSWSSVYEQYF	TGTGCCAGCAGTTCGTGGAGTAGCGTCTACGAGCAGTACTTC
TRBV5-1	TRBJ1-4	-	-	CASSLAGLGRGQEKLFF	TGCGCCAGCAGCTTGGCCGGTCTGGGGCGTGGGCAAGAAAAACTGTTTTTT
TRBV30	TRBJ2-5	-	-	CAWSEPVIGVLAETQYF	TGTGCCTGGAGCGAACCCGTTATAGGGGTTCTCGCGGAGACCCAGTACTTC
TRBV20-1	TRBJ1-2	few	-	CSARWGALNGYTF	TGCAGTGCTAGATGGGGGGCCCTGAATGGCTACACCTTC
TRBV12-3/TRBV12-4	TRBJ2-2	few	-	CASSFIRGANTGELFF	TGTGCCAGCAGTTTCATTCGAGGAGCGAACACCGGGGAGCTGTTTTTT
TRBV11-2	TRBJ2-3	many	-	CASSLRDIVADTQYF	TGTGCCAGCAGCTTACGAGATATAGTGGCAGATACGCAGTATTTT
TRBV7-2	TRBJ2-3	few	-	CASSWDPYTQYF	TGTGCCAGCAGCTGGGACCCCTATACGCAGTATTTT
TRBV9	TRBJ2-3	few	-	CASSVGITDTQYF	TGTGCCAGCAGCGTAGGTATCACAGATACGCAGTATTTT
TRBV7-2	TRBJ2-7	few	-	CASSPGGRVSYEQYF	TGTGCCAGCAGCCCCGGCGGTCGCGTCTCCTACGAGCAGTACTTC
TRBV7-3	TRBJ2-2	-	TRBD2	CASSQGTSSTGELFF	TGTGCCAGCAGCCAAGGGACTAGCAGCACCGGGGAGCTGTTTTTT
TRBV5-1	TRBJ2-2	-	TRBD1	CASGQGLTGELFF	TGCGCCAGCGGACAGGGACTCACCGGGGAGCTGTTTTTT
TRBV4-1	TRBJ2-1	few	-	CASSQGTQTYNEQFF	TGCGCCAGCAGCCAAGGGACTCAAACCTACAATGAGCAGTTCTTC
TRBV20-1	TRBJ2-1	few	-	CSAKVSASEQFF	TGCAGTGCAAAGGTTAGCGCAAGCGAGCAGTTCTTC
TRBV5-1	TRBJ1-1	many	TRBD1	CASSRQGEGEAFF	TGCGCCAGCAGTCGACAGGGGGAAGGTGAAGCTTTCTTT
TRBV5-1	TRBJ1-3	few	TRBD1	CASSLAETGGPGNTIYF	TGCGCCAGCAGCTTGGCCGAGACAGGGGGTCCCGGAAACACCATATATTTT
TRBV6-2/TRBV6-3	TRBJ2-2	-	-	CASSYSNRVFVSPGELFF	TGTGCCAGCAGTTACTCGAATAGGGTGTTCGTGTCGCCCGGGGAGCTGTTTTTT
TRBV27	TRBJ2-1	few	-	CASAGSASNEQFF	TGTGCCAGCGCCGGGTCCGCAAGTAATGAGCAGTTCTTC
TRBV5-1	TRBJ2-1	-	-	CASSKTGSYNEQFF	TGCGCCAGCAGCAAGACAGGATCCTACAATGAGCAGTTCTTC
TRBV2	TRBJ1-1	many	-	CASKWRREGPYTEAFF	TGTGCCAGCAAATGGAGGAGGGAGGGGCCTTACACTGAAGCTTTCTTT
TRBV4-1	TRBJ1-3	-	TRBD1	CASSLGQEASGNTIYF	TGCGCCAGCAGCCTCGGACAGGAGGCCTCTGGAAACACCATATATTTT
TRBV5-1	TRBJ2-2	few	TRBD1	CASSFHRGTGELFF	TGCGCCAGCAGCTTTCACAGGGGTACCGGGGAGCTGTTTTTT
TRBV3-1	TRBJ2-1	-	-	CASSQDIGKAYNEQFF	TGTGCCAGCAGCCAAGATATCGGGAAGGCCTACAATGAGCAGTTCTTC
TRBV18	TRBJ2-7	-	-	CASSPPSLRTYEQYF	TGTGCCAGCTCACCACCTTCCCTCAGAACCTACGAGCAGTACTTC
TRBV5-1	TRBJ2-3	many	TRBD2	CASSLVIAGGEQDTQYF	TGCGCCAGCAGCTTGGTTATAGCGGGAGGAGAACAAGATACGCAGTATTTT
TRBV14	TRBJ2-5	-	-	CASSQGFLGAYRLEETQYF	TGTGCCAGCAGCCAAGGGTTTTTGGGGGCCTACCGGCTGGAAGAGACCCAGTACTTC
TRBV11-2	TRBJ2-1	many	-	CASSTGLQEQFF	TGTGCCAGCAGCACTGGACTTCAGGAGCAGTTCTTC
TRBV5-8	TRBJ2-3	few	TRBD2	CATNRGGTDTQYF	TGTGCCACCAATCGGGGGGGCACAGATACGCAGTATTTT
TRBV27	TRBJ1-1	few	-	CASKRMNTEAFF	TGTGCCAGCAAGAGAATGAACACTGAAGCTTTCTTT